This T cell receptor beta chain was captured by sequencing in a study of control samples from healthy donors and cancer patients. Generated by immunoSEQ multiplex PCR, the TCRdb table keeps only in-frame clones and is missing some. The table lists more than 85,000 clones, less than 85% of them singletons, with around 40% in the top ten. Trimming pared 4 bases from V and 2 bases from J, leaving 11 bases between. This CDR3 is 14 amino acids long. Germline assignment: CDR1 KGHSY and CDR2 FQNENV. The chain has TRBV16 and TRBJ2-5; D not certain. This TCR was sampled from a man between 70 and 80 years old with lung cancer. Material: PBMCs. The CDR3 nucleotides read TGTGCCAGCAGCCTACTGGGTCCACAAGAGACCCAGTACTTC. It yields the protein CASSLLGPQETQYF. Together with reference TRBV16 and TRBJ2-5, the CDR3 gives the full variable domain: GEEVAQTPKHLVRGEGQKAKLYCAPIKGHSYVFWYQQVLKNEFKFLISFQNENVFDETGMPKERFSAKCLPNSPCSLEIQATKLEDSAVYFCASSLLGPQETQYFGPGTRLLVL.